These 9 T cell receptor beta chains originate from one sample sequenced in a study of blood T cell repertoires in COVID-19. The data were produced by immunoSEQ multiplex PCR, yet TCRdb's version contains in-frame clones alone and is incomplete. The sample holds about 250,000 clones, about 91% seen once. The specimen sequenced was peripheral blood. Receptors were obtained from a man older than 75 with acute or convalescent COVID-19.

This chain's CDR3 is CASRADSTISYEQYF. CDR3 sequence (DNA): TGCGCCAGCAGAGCTGACAGTACTATCTCCTACGAGCAGTACTTC. The chain carries TRBV5-1 and TRBJ2-7; TRBD1 might be the D (5 bases). CDR3 size: 15 residues. The V gene's germline CDR1 is SGHRS and CDR2 YFSETQ. V was shortened by 5 bases and J by 0 bases, with 15 bases between the two germline ends.

The genes are TRBV5-1 and TRBJ2-1; 10 bases map to TRBD2. The V segment lost 0 bases and the J segment 8 bases; nucleotides outside the gene matches: 8. Per germline, CDR1 SGHRS and CDR2 YFSETQ. The CDR3 is 16 amino acids. The CDR3 DNA sequence: TGCGCCAGCAGCTTGGTCTTTAGCGGGAGGACCGATGAGCAGTTCTTC. Its translation is CASSLVFSGRTDEQFF.

V usage is TRBV12-3 or TRBV12-4 and J usage is TRBJ2-5; D unresolved. Trimming cost V 2 bases and J 8 bases, with 12 bases left between them. The CDR3 has 13 amino acids. CDR3 residues: CASSLSPDSTQYF. CDR3 in DNA: TGTGCCAGCAGTTTATCTCCCGACTCTACCCAGTACTTC.

The chain has TRBV2 and TRBJ1-5, with D possibly TRBD1 on 6 matching bases. This CDR3 has 15 amino acids. Germline values: CDR1 SNHLY, CDR2 FYNNEI. Trimming removed 5 bases at V and 9 bases at J, with 20 bases between. The CDR3 region has the DNA TGTGCCAGCAGTCGTGGACAGCCCCACGAAGGGCCCCAGCATTTT. Translating it yields CASSRGQPHEGPQHF. Drawing the rest from reference TRBV2 and TRBJ1-5, the complete variable domain is EPEVTQTPSHQVTQMGQEVILRCVPISNHLYFYWYRQILGQKVEFLVSFYNNEISEKSEIFDDQFSVERPDGSNFTLKIRSTKLEDSAMYFCASSRGQPHEGPQHFGDGTRLSIL.

This clone was seen just once. The J gene is TRBJ1-2, the V gene TRBV5-1; 7 positions agree with TRBD1. Losses at the gene ends were 4 bases for V and 0 bases for J; bases not matched to a gene: 6. CDR1 is SGHRS and CDR2 is YFSETQ in the germline V gene. This CDR3 has 15 amino acids. CDR3 nucleotides: TGCGCCAGCAGCCCAGAAACAGGGGCTAACTATGGCTACACCTTC. Its protein is CASSPETGANYGYTF.

The chain recombines TRBV7-2 with TRBJ1-2; 8 positions agree with TRBD1. The ends lost 2 bases at V and 7 bases at J; junction bases unmatched: 12. The CDR3 is made up of 16 amino acids. Germline assignment: CDR1 SGHTA and CDR2 FQGNSA. The CDR3 nucleotides read TGTGCCAGCAGCTTAACAGGGGGAGACCTTGGGGGTGGCTACACCTTC. It yields the protein CASSLTGGDLGGGYTF.

This clone was counted once. This chain joins TRBV9 and TRBJ1-3, with D uncertain. Germline V gene sequence: CDR1 SGDLS, CDR2 YYNGEE. The V end lost 1 base, the J end lost 0 bases, and 14 bases lay between the germline ends. CDR3 size: 17 residues. CDR3 DNA: TGTGCCAGCAGCGTATCCGGACTAGCCGACTCTGGAAACACCATATATTTT. It translates to CASSVSGLADSGNTIYF.

This clone was recorded once. J is TRBJ2-6 and V is TRBV7-9; D remains ambiguous. Trimming removed 6 bases at V and 4 bases at J, with 7 bases between. The CDR3 length is 13 residues. CDR1 and CDR2 (germline): SEHNR, FQNEAQ (reference sequence). In DNA, the CDR3 is TGTGCCAGCAGAACCGGGGGGGCCAACGTCCTGACTTTC. Translation: CASRTGGANVLTF.

The V call is TRBV19, the J call TRBJ2-3, with 7 bases identical to TRBD1. Germline CDR1 LNHDA, CDR2 SQIVND (reference sequence). The CDR3 has 14 amino acids. V was clipped by 6 bases and J by 2 bases; unmatched bases: 5. The CDR3 nucleotides read TGTGCCAGTAGCCTGACAGGGCCCACAGATACGCAGTATTTT. Its translation: CASSLTGPTDTQYF.